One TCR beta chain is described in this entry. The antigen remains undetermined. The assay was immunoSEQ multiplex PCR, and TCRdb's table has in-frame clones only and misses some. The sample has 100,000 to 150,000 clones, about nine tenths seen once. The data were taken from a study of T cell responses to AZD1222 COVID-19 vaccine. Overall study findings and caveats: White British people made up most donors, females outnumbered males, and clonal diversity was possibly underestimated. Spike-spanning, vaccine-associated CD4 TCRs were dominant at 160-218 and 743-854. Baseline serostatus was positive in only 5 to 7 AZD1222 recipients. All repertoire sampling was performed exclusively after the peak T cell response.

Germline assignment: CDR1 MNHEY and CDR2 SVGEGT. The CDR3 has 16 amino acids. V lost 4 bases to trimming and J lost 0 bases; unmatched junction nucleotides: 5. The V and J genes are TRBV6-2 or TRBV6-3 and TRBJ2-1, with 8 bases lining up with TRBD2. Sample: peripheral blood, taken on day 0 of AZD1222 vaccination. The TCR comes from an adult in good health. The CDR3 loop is CASSSYLAGSYNEQFF. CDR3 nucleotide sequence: TGTGCCAGCAGTTCCTATCTAGCGGGCTCCTACAATGAGCAGTTCTTC.